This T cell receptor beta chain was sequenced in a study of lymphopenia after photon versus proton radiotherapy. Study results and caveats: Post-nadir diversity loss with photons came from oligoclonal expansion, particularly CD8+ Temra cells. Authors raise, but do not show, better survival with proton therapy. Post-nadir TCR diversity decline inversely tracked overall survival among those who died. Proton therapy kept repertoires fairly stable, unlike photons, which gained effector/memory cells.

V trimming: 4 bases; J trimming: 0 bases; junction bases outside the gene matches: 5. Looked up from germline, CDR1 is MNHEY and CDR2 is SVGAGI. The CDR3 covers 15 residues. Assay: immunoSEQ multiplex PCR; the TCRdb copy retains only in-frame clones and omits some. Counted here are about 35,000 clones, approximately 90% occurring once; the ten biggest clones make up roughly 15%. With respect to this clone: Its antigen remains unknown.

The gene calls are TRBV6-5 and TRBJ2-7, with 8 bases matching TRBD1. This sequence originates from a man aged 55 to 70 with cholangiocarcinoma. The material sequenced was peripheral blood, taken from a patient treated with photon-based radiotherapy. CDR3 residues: CASSFQGAYSYEQYF. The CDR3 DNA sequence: TGTGCCAGCAGTTTCCAGGGGGCTTACTCCTACGAGCAGTACTTC.